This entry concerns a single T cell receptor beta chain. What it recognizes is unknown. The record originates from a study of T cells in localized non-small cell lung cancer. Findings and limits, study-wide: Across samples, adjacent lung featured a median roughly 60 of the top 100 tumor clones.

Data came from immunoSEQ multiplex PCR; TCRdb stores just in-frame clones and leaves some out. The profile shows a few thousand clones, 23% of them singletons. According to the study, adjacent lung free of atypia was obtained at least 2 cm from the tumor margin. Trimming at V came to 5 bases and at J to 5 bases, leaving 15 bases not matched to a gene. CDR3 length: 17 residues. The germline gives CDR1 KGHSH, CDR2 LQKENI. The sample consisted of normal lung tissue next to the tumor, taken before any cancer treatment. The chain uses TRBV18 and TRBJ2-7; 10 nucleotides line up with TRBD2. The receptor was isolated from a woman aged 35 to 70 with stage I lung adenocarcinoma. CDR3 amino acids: CASSSGLPAGGINEQYF. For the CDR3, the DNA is TGTGCCAGCTCATCAGGGTTGCCAGCGGGAGGGATCAACGAGCAGTACTTC.